This TCR beta chain was sequenced in a study of PD-1 blockade in classical Hodgkin lymphoma. TCRdb keeps only in-frame clones here, not all; method: immunoSEQ multiplex PCR. Of some 86,000 clones in the sample, about nine tenths were seen once. General study findings and limits: Those achieving complete response showed baseline diversity like newly diagnosed patients. Although disease activity or prior therapy may be involved, causes of the repertoire differences remain undefined.

The time point denotes: cycle 4 day 1 (C4D1), after 6 weeks of nivolumab. Every patient was affected by relapse after autologous stem cell transplantation, while exposure to brentuximab vedotin was not uniform. Comment on this clone: Its matching antigen is unknown.

The germline V and J ends were trimmed by 5 bases and 0 bases, with 8 bases remaining between them. The length of the CDR3 is 14 residues. Looked up from germline, CDR1 is SGHVS and CDR2 is FQNEAQ. The specimen comprised peripheral blood mononuclear cells (PBMCs), sampled before the fourth cycle of nivolumab. The receptor was isolated from a human donor with classical Hodgkin lymphoma. This rearrangement joins TRBV7-8 to TRBJ1-3; the D is unclear. The CDR3 reads CASSSPSSGNTIYF. CDR3 nucleotides: TGTGCCAGCAGCAGTCCCAGCTCTGGAAACACCATATATTTT.